The rows below give T cell receptor beta chains drawn from one sample of a study of T-cell memory formation after mild COVID-19. Each CDR3 protein gets one entry after TCRdb re-called the 5' RACE reads with MiXCR. The top ten clones hold 22% of a sample with 250,000 to 350,000 distinct CDR3 sequences, around 15% of them seen once. Sequenced sample: PBMCs or a T cell subset sorted from them (not recorded which). The receptors stem from a man younger than 35 who had mild COVID-19 (a few samples of this study predate the infection). Cell type and time point are not known. Each CDR3 is given with its conserved first and last residue. The D gene is left open where the match is weak. Clone size appears in some rows only: once, few, many, or a class for an expanded clone.

clone_size: -; cdr3_length: 12; j_call: TRBJ2-7; d_call: -; v_call: TRBV7-9; cdr3_nt: TGTGCCAGCAGCCGACTTATCTACGAGCAGTACTTC; cdr3_aa: CASSRLIYEQYF
clone_size: -; cdr3_length: 11; j_call: TRBJ1-1; d_call: -; v_call: TRBV20-1; cdr3_nt: TGCAGTGCTTGGGACAACACTGAAGCTTTCTTT; cdr3_aa: CSAWDNTEAFF
clone_size: -; cdr3_length: 16; j_call: TRBJ2-7; d_call: TRBD2; v_call: TRBV6-2/TRBV6-3; cdr3_nt: TGTGCCAGCAGTTTACGGCTAGCGGGGGCCCACTACGAGCAGTACTTC; cdr3_aa: CASSLRLAGAHYEQYF
clone_size: -; cdr3_length: 16; j_call: TRBJ1-1; d_call: TRBD1; v_call: TRBV7-9; cdr3_nt: TGTGCCAGCAGCTTAACAGGACAGGGCCGCGCCACTGAAGCTTTCTTT; cdr3_aa: CASSLTGQGRATEAFF
clone_size: many; cdr3_length: 14; j_call: TRBJ2-1; d_call: -; v_call: TRBV9; cdr3_nt: TGTGCCAGCAGCGTAGGAGGGCCCTACAATGAGCAGTTCTTC; cdr3_aa: CASSVGGPYNEQFF
clone_size: -; cdr3_length: 18; j_call: TRBJ2-6; d_call: -; v_call: TRBV18; cdr3_nt: TGTGCCAGCTCACCTTCTAGTGTAGGTTTCTCTGGGGCCAACGTCCTGACTTTC; cdr3_aa: CASSPSSVGFSGANVLTF
clone_size: -; cdr3_length: 14; j_call: TRBJ2-2; d_call: -; v_call: TRBV6-1; cdr3_nt: TGTGCCAGTCAGACGGGCGGCGGTACCGGGGAGCTGTTTTTT; cdr3_aa: CASQTGGGTGELFF
clone_size: -; cdr3_length: 12; j_call: TRBJ1-1; d_call: -; v_call: TRBV4-3; cdr3_nt: TGCGCCAGCAGCCAGGCCGGGACTCAAGCTTTCTTT; cdr3_aa: CASSQAGTQAFF
clone_size: -; cdr3_length: 17; j_call: TRBJ2-6; d_call: -; v_call: TRBV4-1; cdr3_nt: TGCGCCAGCAGCCCTAGGGTCTATACCTCTGGGGCCAACGTCCTGACTTTC; cdr3_aa: CASSPRVYTSGANVLTF
clone_size: few; cdr3_length: 15; j_call: TRBJ2-1; d_call: TRBD2; v_call: TRBV4-1; cdr3_nt: TGCGCCAGCAGCCAAGTTGCCACCGGGGGGAATGAGCAGTTCTTC; cdr3_aa: CASSQVATGGNEQFF
clone_size: few; cdr3_length: 17; j_call: TRBJ2-2; d_call: TRBD2; v_call: TRBV5-1; cdr3_nt: TGCGCCAGCAGCTTCTGGACTAGCGGGGTTAACACCGGGGAGCTGTTTTTT; cdr3_aa: CASSFWTSGVNTGELFF
clone_size: few; cdr3_length: 15; j_call: TRBJ2-6; d_call: -; v_call: TRBV5-1; cdr3_nt: TGCGCCAGCAGTCTTGGGGGGCCCGGGGCCAACGTCCTGACTTTC; cdr3_aa: CASSLGGPGANVLTF
clone_size: few; cdr3_length: 15; j_call: TRBJ1-2; d_call: -; v_call: TRBV7-2; cdr3_nt: TGTGCCAGCAGCTTAGGTCCGGGCGGGGGAAGTGGCTACACCTTC; cdr3_aa: CASSLGPGGGSGYTF
clone_size: many; cdr3_length: 13; j_call: TRBJ1-5; d_call: -; v_call: TRBV29-1; cdr3_nt: TGCAGCGTGGCGGGCAGGGGCAATCAGCCCCAGCATTTT; cdr3_aa: CSVAGRGNQPQHF
clone_size: many; cdr3_length: 13; j_call: TRBJ2-5; d_call: -; v_call: TRBV4-2; cdr3_nt: TGTGCCAGCAGCCGAGGAGGGGCAGAGACCCAGTACTTC; cdr3_aa: CASSRGGAETQYF
clone_size: many; cdr3_length: 14; j_call: TRBJ2-1; d_call: -; v_call: TRBV20-1; cdr3_nt: TGCAGTGCCGATGCGCGCAGGGGCAACAATGAGCAGTTCTTC; cdr3_aa: CSADARRGNNEQFF
clone_size: -; cdr3_length: 16; j_call: TRBJ1-2; d_call: -; v_call: TRBV12-3/TRBV12-4; cdr3_nt: TGTGCCAGCAGTTTTGCAGGGGCCCGTTCTAACTATGGCTACACCTTC; cdr3_aa: CASSFAGARSNYGYTF
clone_size: few; cdr3_length: 13; j_call: TRBJ2-1; d_call: TRBD2; v_call: TRBV6-2/TRBV6-3; cdr3_nt: TGTGCCAGCAGTTACGCGGGGGGGTATGAGCAGTTCTTC; cdr3_aa: CASSYAGGYEQFF
clone_size: -; cdr3_length: 16; j_call: TRBJ1-6; d_call: -; v_call: TRBV4-2; cdr3_nt: TGTGCCAGCAGCCAAGATCATCAGGGCAAAAATTCACCCCTCCACTTT; cdr3_aa: CASSQDHQGKNSPLHF
clone_size: few; cdr3_length: 15; j_call: TRBJ2-7; d_call: -; v_call: TRBV7-2; cdr3_nt: TGTGCCAGCAGCTTAGCCCCGGGGGTAGTCGGAGGGCAGTACTTC; cdr3_aa: CASSLAPGVVGGQYF
clone_size: few; cdr3_length: 15; j_call: TRBJ1-5; d_call: TRBD1; v_call: TRBV20-1; cdr3_nt: TGCAGTGCTAGACGACAGGGGTCGGGGAATCAGCCCCAGCATTTT; cdr3_aa: CSARRQGSGNQPQHF
clone_size: -; cdr3_length: 15; j_call: TRBJ1-4; d_call: -; v_call: TRBV4-1; cdr3_nt: TGCGCCAGCAGCCACACAGGGACCAAGTATGAAAAACTGTTTTTT; cdr3_aa: CASSHTGTKYEKLFF
clone_size: few; cdr3_length: 14; j_call: TRBJ2-2; d_call: -; v_call: TRBV12-3/TRBV12-4; cdr3_nt: TGTGCCAGCAGTTTTTTTCTAAACACCGGGGAGCTGTTTTTT; cdr3_aa: CASSFFLNTGELFF
clone_size: -; cdr3_length: 15; j_call: TRBJ2-5; d_call: -; v_call: TRBV5-1; cdr3_nt: TGCGCCAGCAGCTTGGGGGCCACAGCTGGAGAGACCCAGTACTTC; cdr3_aa: CASSLGATAGETQYF
clone_size: many; cdr3_length: 13; j_call: TRBJ2-5; d_call: -; v_call: TRBV12-3/TRBV12-4; cdr3_nt: TGTGCCAGCAGTTTACTTTTGGGGGGGACCCAGTACTTC; cdr3_aa: CASSLLLGGTQYF
clone_size: few; cdr3_length: 13; j_call: TRBJ2-5; d_call: TRBD1; v_call: TRBV29-1; cdr3_nt: TGCAGCGTTGACCGGACAGGGCAAGAGACCCAGTACTTC; cdr3_aa: CSVDRTGQETQYF